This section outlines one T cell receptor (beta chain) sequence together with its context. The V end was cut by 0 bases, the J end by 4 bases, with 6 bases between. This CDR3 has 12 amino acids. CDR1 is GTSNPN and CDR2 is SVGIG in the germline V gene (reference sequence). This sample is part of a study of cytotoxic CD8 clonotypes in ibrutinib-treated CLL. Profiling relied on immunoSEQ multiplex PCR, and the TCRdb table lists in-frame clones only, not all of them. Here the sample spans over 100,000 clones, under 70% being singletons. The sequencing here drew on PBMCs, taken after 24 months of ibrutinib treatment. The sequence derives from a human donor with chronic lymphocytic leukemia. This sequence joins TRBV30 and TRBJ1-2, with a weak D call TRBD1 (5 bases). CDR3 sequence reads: CAWSVQVYGYTF. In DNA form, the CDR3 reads TGTGCCTGGAGTGTACAGGTCTATGGCTACACCTTC.